This T cell receptor beta chain appears in the sequencing data of a study of control samples from healthy donors and cancer patients. V was clipped by 2 bases and J by 6 bases, with 13 bases between them. This CDR3 comprises 14 residues. Looked up from germline, CDR1 is SGHNT and CDR2 is YENEEA. Data came from immunoSEQ multiplex PCR; TCRdb stores just in-frame clones and leaves some out. The sample shows about 92,000 clones, roughly four fifths of them seen only once. What was sequenced was blood. The chain is built from TRBV11-3 and TRBJ1-2; no definite D call. The receptor's source is a woman aged 60-70 years in good health. The DNA for the CDR3 is TGTGCCAGCAGCTTATATTATCCGACCGATGGCTACACCTTC. Translated, it gives CASSLYYPTDGYTF. The full variable domain, completed using reference TRBV11-3 and TRBJ1-2, is EAGVVQSPRYKIIEKKQPVAFWCNPISGHNTLYWYLQNLGQGPELLIRYENEEAVDDSQLPKDRFSAERLKGVDSTLKIQPAELGDSAVYLCASSLYYPTDGYTFGSGTRLTVV.